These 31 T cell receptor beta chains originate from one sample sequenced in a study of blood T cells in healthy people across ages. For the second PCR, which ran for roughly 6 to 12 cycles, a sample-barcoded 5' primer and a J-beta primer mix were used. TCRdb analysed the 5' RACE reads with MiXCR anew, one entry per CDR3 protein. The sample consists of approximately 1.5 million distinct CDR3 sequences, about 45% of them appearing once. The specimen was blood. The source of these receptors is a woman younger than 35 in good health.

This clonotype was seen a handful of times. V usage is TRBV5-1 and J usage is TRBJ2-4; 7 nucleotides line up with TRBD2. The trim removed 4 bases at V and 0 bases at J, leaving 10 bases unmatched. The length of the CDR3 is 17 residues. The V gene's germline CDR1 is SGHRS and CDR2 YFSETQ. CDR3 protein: CASSVTSDRLAKNIQYF. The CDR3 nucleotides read TGCGCCAGCAGCGTAACTAGCGATCGTTTAGCCAAAAACATTCAGTACTTC.

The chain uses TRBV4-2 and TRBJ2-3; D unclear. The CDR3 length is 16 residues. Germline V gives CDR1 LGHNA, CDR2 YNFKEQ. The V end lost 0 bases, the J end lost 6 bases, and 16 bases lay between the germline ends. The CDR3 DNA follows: TGTGCCAGCAGCCAAGATCTCTTGGCAGGACGGGATACGCAGTATTTT. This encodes CASSQDLLAGRDTQYF.

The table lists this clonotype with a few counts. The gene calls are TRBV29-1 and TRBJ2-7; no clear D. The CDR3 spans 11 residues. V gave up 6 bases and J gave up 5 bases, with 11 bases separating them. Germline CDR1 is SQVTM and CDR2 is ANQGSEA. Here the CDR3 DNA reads TGCAGCGTCGGTTCAGTTCACGAGCAGTACTTC. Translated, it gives CSVGSVHEQYF.

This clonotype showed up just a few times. DNA of the CDR3: TGTGCCACCCACACCGACTTGAACGAGCAGTACTTC. Protein sequence: CATHTDLNEQYF. The V call is TRBV2, the J call TRBJ2-7; D not certain. Germline values: CDR1 SNHLY, CDR2 FYNNEI. This CDR3 has 12 residues. V lost 10 bases and J 5 bases, leaving 15 bases between the germline ends.

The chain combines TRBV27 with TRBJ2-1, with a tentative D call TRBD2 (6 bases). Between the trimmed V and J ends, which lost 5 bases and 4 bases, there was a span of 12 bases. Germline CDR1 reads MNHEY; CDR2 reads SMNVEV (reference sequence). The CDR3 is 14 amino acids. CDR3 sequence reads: CASSKIGTYNEQFF. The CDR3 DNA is TGTGCCAGCAGTAAAATCGGGACTTACAATGAGCAGTTCTTC.

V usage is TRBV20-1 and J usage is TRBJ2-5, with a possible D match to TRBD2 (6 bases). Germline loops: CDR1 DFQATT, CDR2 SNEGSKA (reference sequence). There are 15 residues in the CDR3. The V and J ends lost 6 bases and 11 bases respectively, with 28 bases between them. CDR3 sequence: CSAPKAGTGNNEQYF. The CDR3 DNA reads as TGCAGTGCCCCCAAAGCCGGGACTGGCAACAATGAGCAGTACTTC.

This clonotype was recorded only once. As DNA, the CDR3 is TGTGCCAGCAGTGAAGAAGCGGGAGGGAAGAATGAGCAGTTCTTC. It yields the protein CASSEEAGGKNEQFF. The chain combines TRBV2 with TRBJ2-1; 10 bases match TRBD2. Looked up from germline, CDR1 is SNHLY and CDR2 is FYNNEI. This CDR3 has 15 amino acids. V shed 1 base, J shed 7 bases, and the junction held 4 bases outside the gene matches.

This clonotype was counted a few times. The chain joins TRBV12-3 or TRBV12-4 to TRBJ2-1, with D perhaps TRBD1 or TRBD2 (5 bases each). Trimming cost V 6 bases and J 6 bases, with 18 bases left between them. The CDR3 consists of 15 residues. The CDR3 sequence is CASSTGTAYGNEQFF. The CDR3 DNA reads TGTGCCAGCAGCACCGGGACCGCCTACGGCAATGAGCAGTTCTTC.

The CDR3 reads CSSLRQGTDTQYF. The CDR3 DNA is TGCAGTTCATTGAGACAGGGCACAGATACGCAGTATTTT. V and J are TRBV20-1 and TRBJ2-3; D possibly corresponds to TRBD1 (6 bases). V gave up 8 bases and J gave up 1 base, with 13 bases separating them. There are 13 residues in the CDR3. CDR1 and CDR2 (germline): DFQATT, SNEGSKA (reference sequence).

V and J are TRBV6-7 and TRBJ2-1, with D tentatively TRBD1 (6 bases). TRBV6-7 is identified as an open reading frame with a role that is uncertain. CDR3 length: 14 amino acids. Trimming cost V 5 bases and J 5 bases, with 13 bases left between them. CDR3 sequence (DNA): TGTGCCAGCAGTCTTCCTGAGGGGGACAATGAGCAGTTCTTC. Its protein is CASSLPEGDNEQFF.

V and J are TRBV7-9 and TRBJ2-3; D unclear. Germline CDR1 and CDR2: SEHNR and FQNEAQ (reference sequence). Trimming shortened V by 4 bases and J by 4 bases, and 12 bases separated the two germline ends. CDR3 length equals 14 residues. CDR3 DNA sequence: TGTGCCAGCAGCTCGGCGTTTTCTGCAGATACGCAGTATTTT. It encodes CASSSAFSADTQYF.

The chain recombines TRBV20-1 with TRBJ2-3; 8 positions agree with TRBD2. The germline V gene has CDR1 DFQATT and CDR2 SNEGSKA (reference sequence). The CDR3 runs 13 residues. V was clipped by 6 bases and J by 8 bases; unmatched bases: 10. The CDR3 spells CSAHPGLVSTQYF. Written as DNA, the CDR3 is TGCAGTGCCCATCCGGGACTAGTTTCTACGCAGTATTTT.

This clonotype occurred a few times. For the CDR3, the DNA is TGCAGTGCTATCCAAACTGAGCAGTTCTTC. It translates to CSAIQTEQFF. The rearrangement joins TRBV20-1 to TRBJ2-1; D uncertain. CDR1 and CDR2 (germline): DFQATT, SNEGSKA (reference sequence). Trimming shortened V by 4 bases and J by 9 bases, and 7 bases separated the two germline ends. The CDR3 length is 10 residues.

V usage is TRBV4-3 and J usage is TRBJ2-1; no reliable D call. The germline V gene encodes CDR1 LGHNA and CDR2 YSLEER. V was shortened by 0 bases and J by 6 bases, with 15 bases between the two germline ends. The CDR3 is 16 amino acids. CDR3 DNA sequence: TGCGCCAGCAGCCAAGACACCGGGTCTAAGGGCAATGAGCAGTTCTTC. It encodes CASSQDTGSKGNEQFF.

For the CDR3, the DNA is TGCGCCAGCAGCTTGGTTTGCAGGGGCGGGACTGAAGCTTTCTTT. Protein product: CASSLVCRGGTEAFF. The V and J genes are TRBV5-1 and TRBJ1-1; tentative D call: TRBD1 (6 bases). CDR1 is SGHRS, CDR2 YFSETQ, per germline. Trimming left V 0 bases short and J 5 bases short, with 14 bases between. The CDR3 is made up of 15 amino acids.

The chain's CDR3 is CASSVRGTYNEQFF. DNA of the CDR3: TGTGCCAGCAGTGTACGGGGGACGTACAATGAGCAGTTCTTC. The rearrangement uses TRBV27 and TRBJ2-1; D is possibly TRBD2 (6 bases). Trimming took 5 bases from V and 4 from J, leaving 12 bases between them. The CDR3 covers 14 residues. CDR1 and CDR2 (germline): MNHEY, SMNVEV (reference sequence).

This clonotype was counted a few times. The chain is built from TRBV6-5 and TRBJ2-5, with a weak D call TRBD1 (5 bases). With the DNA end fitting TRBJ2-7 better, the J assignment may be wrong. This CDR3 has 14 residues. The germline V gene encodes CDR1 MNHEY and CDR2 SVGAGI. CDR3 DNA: TGTGCCAGCAGTTACTCGCGGACAAACTACGAGCAGTACTTC. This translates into CASSYSRTNYEQYF.

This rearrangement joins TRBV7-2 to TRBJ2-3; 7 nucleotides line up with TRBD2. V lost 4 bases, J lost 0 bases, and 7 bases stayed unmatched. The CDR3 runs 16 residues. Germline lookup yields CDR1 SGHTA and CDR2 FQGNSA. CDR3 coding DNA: TGTGCCAGCAGCTCCCGCGGGGGAGCAAGCACAGATACGCAGTATTTT. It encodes CASSSRGGASTDTQYF.

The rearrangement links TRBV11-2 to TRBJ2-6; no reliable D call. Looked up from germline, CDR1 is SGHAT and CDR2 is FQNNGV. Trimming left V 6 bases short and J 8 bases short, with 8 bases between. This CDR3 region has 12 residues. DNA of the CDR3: TGTGCCAGCAGTCCTCCTTCCAACGTCCTGACTTTC. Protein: CASSPPSNVLTF.

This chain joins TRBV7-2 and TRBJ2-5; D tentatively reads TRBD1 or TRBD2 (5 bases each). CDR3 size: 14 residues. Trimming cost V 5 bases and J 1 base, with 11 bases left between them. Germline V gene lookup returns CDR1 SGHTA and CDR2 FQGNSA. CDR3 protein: CASSRGASQETQYF. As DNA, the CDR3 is TGTGCCAGCAGCCGAGGGGCAAGCCAAGAGACCCAGTACTTC.

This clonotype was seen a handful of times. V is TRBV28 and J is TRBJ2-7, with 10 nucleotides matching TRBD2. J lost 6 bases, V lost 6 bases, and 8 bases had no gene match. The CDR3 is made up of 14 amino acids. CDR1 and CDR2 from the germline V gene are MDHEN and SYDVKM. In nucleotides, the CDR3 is TGTGCCAGCAGACCGGGACTAGCGTTCAGCGAGCAGTACTTC. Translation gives CASRPGLAFSEQYF.

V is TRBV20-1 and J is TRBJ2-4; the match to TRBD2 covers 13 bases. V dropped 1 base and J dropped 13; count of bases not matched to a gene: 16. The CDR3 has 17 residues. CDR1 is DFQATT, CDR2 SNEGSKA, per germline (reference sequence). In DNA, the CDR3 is TGCAGTGCTAGAGCCCGAGGACTAGCGGGAGTAGGGCGGGAGCAGTACTTC. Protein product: CSARARGLAGVGREQYF.

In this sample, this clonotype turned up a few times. The CDR3: CASSYAGGPNQPQHF. The DNA of the CDR3 is TGTGCCAGCAGTTACGCGGGGGGCCCAAATCAGCCCCAGCATTTT. The V and J genes are TRBV6-2 or TRBV6-3 and TRBJ1-5; a possible D gene is TRBD1 (6 bases). V lost 2 bases and J lost 4, with 12 bases in between. The V gene's germline CDR1 is MNHEY and CDR2 SVGEGT. The CDR3 has 15 amino acids.

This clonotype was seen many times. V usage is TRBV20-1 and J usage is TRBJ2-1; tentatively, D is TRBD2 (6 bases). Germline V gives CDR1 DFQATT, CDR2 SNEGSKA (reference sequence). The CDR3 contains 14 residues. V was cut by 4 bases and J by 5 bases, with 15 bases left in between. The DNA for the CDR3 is TGCAGTGCTATTACCGGACGGGAGCACAATGAGCAGTTCTTC. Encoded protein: CSAITGREHNEQFF.

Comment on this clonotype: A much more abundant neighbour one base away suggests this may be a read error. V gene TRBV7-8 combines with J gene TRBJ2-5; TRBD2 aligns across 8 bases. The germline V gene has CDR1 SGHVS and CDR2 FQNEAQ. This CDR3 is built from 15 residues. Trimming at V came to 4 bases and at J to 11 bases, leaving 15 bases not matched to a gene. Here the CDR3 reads CASSSGTSVYNEQYF. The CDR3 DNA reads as TGTGCCAGCAGCTCCGGGACTAGTGTCTACAATGAGCAGTACTTC.

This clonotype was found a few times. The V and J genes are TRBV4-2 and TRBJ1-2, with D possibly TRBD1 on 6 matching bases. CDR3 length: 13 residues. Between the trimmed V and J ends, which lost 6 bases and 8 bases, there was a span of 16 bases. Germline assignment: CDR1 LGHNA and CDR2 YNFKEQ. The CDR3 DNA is TGTGCCAGCAGGCAAACCGAAGGGGGAGGCTACACCTTC. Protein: CASRQTEGGGYTF.

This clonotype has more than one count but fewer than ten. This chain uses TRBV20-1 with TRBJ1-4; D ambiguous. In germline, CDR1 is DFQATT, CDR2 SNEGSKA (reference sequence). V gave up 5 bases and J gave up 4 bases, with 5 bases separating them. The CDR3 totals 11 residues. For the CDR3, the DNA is TGCAGTGCTGCCCATAATGAAAAACTGTTTTTT. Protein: CSAAHNEKLFF.

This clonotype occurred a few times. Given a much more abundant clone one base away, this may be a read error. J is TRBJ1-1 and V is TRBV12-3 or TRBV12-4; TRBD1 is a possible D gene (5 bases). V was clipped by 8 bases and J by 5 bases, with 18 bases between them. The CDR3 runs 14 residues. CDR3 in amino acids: CASAFQGGETEAFF. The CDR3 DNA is TGTGCCAGCGCCTTCCAGGGAGGGGAAACTGAAGCTTTCTTT.

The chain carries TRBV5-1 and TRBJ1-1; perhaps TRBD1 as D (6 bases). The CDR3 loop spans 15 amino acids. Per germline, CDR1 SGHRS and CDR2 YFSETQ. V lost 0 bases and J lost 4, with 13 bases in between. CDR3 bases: TGCGCCAGCAGCTTGGAGGCGGGGGCGAGCACTGAAGCTTTCTTT. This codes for CASSLEAGASTEAFF. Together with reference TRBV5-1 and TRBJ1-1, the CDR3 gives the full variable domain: KAGVTQTPRYLIKTRGQQVTLSCSPISGHRSVSWYQQTPGQGLQFLFEYFSETQRNKGNFPGRFSGRQFSNSRSEMNVSTLELGDSALYLCASSLEAGASTEAFFGQGTRLTVV.

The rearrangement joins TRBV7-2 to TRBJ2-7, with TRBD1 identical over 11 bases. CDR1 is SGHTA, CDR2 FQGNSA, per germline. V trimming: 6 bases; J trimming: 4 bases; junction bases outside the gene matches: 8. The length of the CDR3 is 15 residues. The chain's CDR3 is CASRRTGGLSYEQYF. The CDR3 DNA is TGTGCCAGCAGACGGACAGGGGGCTTGTCTTACGAGCAGTACTTC.

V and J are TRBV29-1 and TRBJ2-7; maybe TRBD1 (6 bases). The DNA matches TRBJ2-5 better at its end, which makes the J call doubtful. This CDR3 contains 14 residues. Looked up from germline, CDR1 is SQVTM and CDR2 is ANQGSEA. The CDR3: CSVGLGASQETQYF. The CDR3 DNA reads TGCAGCGTTGGACTGGGGGCAAGCCAAGAGACCCAGTACTTC.